These 19 T cell receptor beta chains were sequenced from one sample in a study of HIV-infected children after antiretroviral therapy interruption. The TCR library was built from RNA with a 3' RACE protocol and unique molecular identifiers. One entry per CDR3 protein, called by TCRdb with MiXCR from the 3' RACE reads. The sample comprises around 50,000 distinct CDR3 sequences, 3.5% to 5% of which are singletons, and roughly 0.7% rests with the top ten. The treatment was: PENTA 11 planned treatment interruption arm or continuous ART arm. This material consisted of CD45RA+ CD4+ T cells from PBMCs, pooled from several time points, taken from a donor given antiretroviral therapy, either interrupted or continuous. Subset defined: naive CD4+ CD45RA+ CD45RO- T cells. The source is a pool of human donors with HIV.

This clonotype was observed a few times. The CDR3 loop reads CSARDVAGYQETQYF. CDR3 coding DNA: TGCAGTGCTAGAGATGTAGCGGGTTACCAAGAGACCCAGTACTTC. V and J are TRBV20-1 and TRBJ2-5, with 7 bases aligning to TRBD2. Germline assignment: CDR1 DFQATT and CDR2 SNEGSKA (reference sequence). The CDR3 has 15 residues. The V and J ends lost 0 bases and 0 bases, in that order; junction bases with no gene match: 4.

This clonotype was observed many times. This chain uses TRBV19 with TRBJ2-1; the D is unclear. Trimming left V 2 bases short and J 10 bases short, with 9 bases between. Germline-derived CDR1 and CDR2 are LNHDA and SQIVND (reference sequence). The CDR3 length is 12 residues. The CDR3, as DNA: TGTGCCAGTAGTATACGCCTCGAGGAGCAGTTCTTC. It is translated as CASSIRLEEQFF.

The chain is built from TRBV12-3 or TRBV12-4 and TRBJ1-1; 7 bases fit TRBD1. The length of the CDR3 is 14 residues. With V trimmed by 6 bases and J by 4 bases, 8 bases remained unmatched. CDR3 amino acids: CASRNSAGGTEAFF. CDR3 sequence (DNA): TGTGCCAGCAGGAACTCGGCAGGGGGCACTGAAGCTTTCTTT.

This clonotype is classed as medium-sized. The chain employs TRBV9 and TRBJ1-1, with 8 nucleotides matching TRBD1. From germline, CDR1 is SGDLS and CDR2 YYNGEE. V gave up 3 bases and J gave up 3 bases; unmatched junction bases: 10. The CDR3 is 16 residues long. CDR3 nucleotides: TGTGCCAGCAGCGCCCACAGCCCGACAGGGGACACTGAAGCTTTCTTT. Residues: CASSAHSPTGDTEAFF.

This chain joins TRBV29-1 and TRBJ1-5; D is unclear. Trimming took off 4 bases at V and 2 bases at J, with 6 bases between the two ends. CDR1 is SQVTM and CDR2 is ANQGSEA in the germline V gene. The length of the CDR3 is 12 residues. CDR3 bases: TGCAGCGTTGTGGAGGGCAATCAGCCCCAGCATTTT. Amino acid sequence: CSVVEGNQPQHF.

The sample holds a few counts of this clonotype. This rearrangement joins TRBV23-1 to TRBJ2-2; D unresolved. TRBV23-1 is classed as an ORF, of uncertain function. V lost 4 bases, J lost 0 bases, and 18 bases lay in between. The CDR3 spans 18 residues. The CDR3 DNA is TGCGCCAGCAGTCTTCGGTATAACGGTAGACCGAACACCGGGGAGCTGTTTTTT. This gives the protein CASSLRYNGRPNTGELFF.

This clonotype was observed many times. The chain has TRBV11-3 and TRBJ1-6; no firm D call. This CDR3 is built from 16 residues. The germline V and J ends were trimmed by 1 base and 0 bases, with 7 bases remaining between them. The germline V gene encodes CDR1 SGHNT and CDR2 YENEEA. The CDR3 nucleotides are TGTGCCAGCAGCTTAGGAGGCCACTCCTATAATTCACCCCTCCACTTT. It codes for CASSLGGHSYNSPLHF.

In regard to this clonotype: Germline and junction disagree at one end, which may indicate a read error. The chain has TRBV18 and TRBJ1-3; D is unresolved. The CDR3 consists of 16 residues. From germline, CDR1 is KGHSH and CDR2 LQKENI. DNA of the CDR3: TGCGCCAGCTCACCTAGACCGGGCCCCTCTGGGAACACCATATATTTT. Protein sequence: CASSPRPGPSGNTIYF.

This clonotype was counted at least ten times. The chain combines TRBV9 with TRBJ2-3; 8 bases fit TRBD2. In germline, CDR1 is SGDLS, CDR2 YYNGEE. The length of the CDR3 is 15 residues. J lost 3 bases, V lost 4 bases, and 7 bases had no gene match. The chain's CDR3 is CASSQSGGPTDTQYF. The CDR3 nucleotides read TGTGCCAGCAGCCAGAGCGGGGGACCGACAGATACGCAGTATTTT.

The rearrangement uses TRBV23-1 and TRBJ1-4; D uncertain. TRBV23-1 is an ORF, with its function uncertain. Trimming shortened V by 2 bases and J by 4 bases, and 14 bases separated the two germline ends. The CDR3 has 16 amino acids. CDR3 sequence (DNA): TGCGCCAGCAGTCAAACTGCAAGAAACTGTAATGAAAAACTGTTTTTT. This translates into CASSQTARNCNEKLFF.

This clonotype was counted at least ten times. The chain carries TRBV6-2 or TRBV6-3 and TRBJ2-3; 7 positions match TRBD1. From germline, CDR1 is MNHEY and CDR2 SVGEGT. Germline trimming cut 5 bases from V and 1 base from J; bases unmatched to any gene: 6. There are 15 residues in the CDR3. The CDR3 sequence: CASSTTGVGTDTQYF. CDR3 sequence (DNA): TGTGCCAGCAGTACAACAGGGGTGGGCACAGATACGCAGTATTTT.

CDR3 amino acids: CASSVQGPDTQYF. In nucleotides, the CDR3 is TGTGCCAGTAGTGTGCAGGGGCCAGATACGCAGTATTTT. V gene TRBV19 combines with J gene TRBJ2-3; TRBD1 might be the D (6 bases). Trimming took off 5 bases at V and 4 bases at J, with 10 bases between the two ends. The germline V gene encodes CDR1 LNHDA and CDR2 SQIVND (reference sequence). The length of the CDR3 is 13 residues. The complete variable domain, with remaining parts taken from reference TRBV19 and TRBJ2-3, reads DGGITQSPKYLFRKEGQNVTLSCEQNLNHDAMYWYRQDPGQGLRLIYYSQIVNDFQKGDIAEGYSVSREKKESFPLTVTSAQKNPTAFYLCASSVQGPDTQYFGPGTRLTVL.

There are many counts of this clonotype. A read error may account for a junction end that differs from germline. The V and J genes are TRBV30 and TRBJ2-4; D is ambiguous. The CDR3 is made up of 11 amino acids. Germline CDR1 and CDR2: GTSNPN and SVGIG (reference sequence). CDR3 bases: TGTGCCTTCGCGCCTCAAAACACCTTGTACTTT. This translates into CAFAPQNTLYF.

The sample holds many counts of this clonotype. The rearrangement uses TRBV10-3 and TRBJ2-1, with no clear D. The CDR3 is made up of 14 amino acids. V was clipped by 2 bases and J by 4 bases, with 9 bases between them. Germline CDR1 ENHRY, CDR2 SYGVKD. DNA for the CDR3: TGTGCCATCAGTGAGGTAGGAAATTACAATGAGCAGTTCTTC. Its protein product is CAISEVGNYNEQFF.

The V call is TRBV3-1, the J call TRBJ2-7; a possible D gene is TRBD2 (5 bases). This CDR3 region has 12 residues. Germline CDR1 and CDR2: LGHDT and YNNKEL (reference sequence). The V end was cut by 2 bases, the J end by 10 bases, with 12 bases between. In DNA, the CDR3 is TGTGCCAGCAGCCAACAACCTAGCTCCCAGTACTTC. Amino acids: CASSQQPSSQYF.

The V gene is TRBV4-1, the J gene TRBJ2-5, with D uncertain. The V end was cut by 0 bases, the J end by 2 bases, with 10 bases between. CDR1 MGHRA and CDR2 YSYEKL come from the germline V gene. The CDR3 consists of 15 residues. The CDR3 DNA reads as TGCGCCAGCAGCCAAGAGGGTAGACTGCAAGAGACCCAGTACTTC. Translation: CASSQEGRLQETQYF.

This clonotype showed up just a few times. The chain carries TRBV25-1 and TRBJ2-3, with D possibly being TRBD1 (5 bases). V was trimmed by 5 bases and J by 2 bases, leaving 11 bases between them. The CDR3 spans 14 residues. Germline loops: CDR1 MGHDK, CDR2 SYGVNS. CDR3 DNA: TGTGCCAGCAGTACAGGAATAAACACAGATACGCAGTATTTT. It encodes CASSTGINTDTQYF.

This clonotype was recorded many times. The chain links TRBV7-9 to TRBJ2-3; D gene ambiguous. The CDR3 is 13 amino acids. The V end was cut by 2 bases, the J end by 3 bases, with 6 bases between. Per the germline V gene, CDR1 is SEHNR and CDR2 is FQNEAQ (reference sequence). CDR3 amino acids: CASSLLETDTQYF. CDR3 sequence (DNA): TGTGCCAGCAGCTTACTAGAGACAGATACGCAGTATTTT.

This clonotype was detected many times. The gene calls are TRBV15 and TRBJ1-1; D ambiguous. The V and J ends lost 2 bases and 3 bases respectively, with 7 bases between them. This CDR3 region has 13 residues. Germline V CDR1 and CDR2: LNHNV, YYDKDF (reference sequence). For the CDR3, the DNA is TGTGCCACCAGCAGATTAATCGACACTGAAGCTTTCTTT. Its translation is CATSRLIDTEAFF.